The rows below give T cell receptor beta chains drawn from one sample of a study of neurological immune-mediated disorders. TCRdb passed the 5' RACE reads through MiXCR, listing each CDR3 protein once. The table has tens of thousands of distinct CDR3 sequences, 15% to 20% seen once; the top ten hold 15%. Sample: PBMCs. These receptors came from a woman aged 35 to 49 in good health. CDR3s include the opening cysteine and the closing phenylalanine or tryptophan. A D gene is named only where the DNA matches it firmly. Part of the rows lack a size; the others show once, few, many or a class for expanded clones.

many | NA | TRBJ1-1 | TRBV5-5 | TGTGCCAGCAGCTTGATGTTGAACACTGAAGCTTTCTTT | CASSLMLNTEAFF
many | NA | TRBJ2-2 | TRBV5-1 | TGCGCCAGCAGCGCGAACACCGGGGAGCTGTTTTTT | CASSANTGELFF
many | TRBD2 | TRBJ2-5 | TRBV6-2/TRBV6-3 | TGTGCCAGCAGCGGACTAGCGGGGAGATCGGAGACCCAGTACTTC | CASSGLAGRSETQYF
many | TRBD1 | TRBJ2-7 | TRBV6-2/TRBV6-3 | TGTGCCAGCAGTTACAGTCAGGGGGCAATATACGAGCAGTACTTC | CASSYSQGAIYEQYF
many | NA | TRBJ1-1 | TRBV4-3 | TGCGCCAGCAGCCAAGATTTTTTGGGTGAAGCTTTCTTT | CASSQDFLGEAFF
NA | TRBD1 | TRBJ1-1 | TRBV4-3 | TGCGCCAGCAGCCCCGGGACAGGGGACTCTTGGGCTGAAGCTTTCTTT | CASSPGTGDSWAEAFF
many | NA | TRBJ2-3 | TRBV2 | TGTGCCAGCAGTGAATGGAGTGGTGGAAACACAGATACGCAGTATTTT | CASSEWSGGNTDTQYF
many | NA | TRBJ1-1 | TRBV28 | TGTGCCAGCAGGTTACAGGACGGGGCCCGGGCTTTCTTT | CASRLQDGARAFF
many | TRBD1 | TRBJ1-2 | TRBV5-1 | TGCGCCAGCAGCTTGATGGGACAGTATGGCTACACCTTC | CASSLMGQYGYTF
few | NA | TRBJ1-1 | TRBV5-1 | TGCGCCAGCATGCCGGGACTGAACACTGAAGCTTTCTTT | CASMPGLNTEAFF
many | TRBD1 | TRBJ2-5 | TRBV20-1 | TGCAGTGCTAGAGCAGGGACAGGGGGCTTTCCAGAGACCCAGTACTTC | CSARAGTGGFPETQYF
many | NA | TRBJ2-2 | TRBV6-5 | TGTGCCAGCAGCTATAGTGGGGCGTCCGGGGAGCTGTTTTTT | CASSYSGASGELFF
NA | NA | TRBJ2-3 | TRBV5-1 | TGCGCCAGCAGTGACCCTCGTTCTAGCTTGGAAGATACGCAGTATTTT | CASSDPRSSLEDTQYF
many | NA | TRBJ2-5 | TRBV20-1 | TGCAGTGCTAGTCGACTACTCCCGGGAACCCAGTACTTC | CSASRLLPGTQYF
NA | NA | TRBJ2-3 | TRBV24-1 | TGTGCCACCTCCAGGGACTTAGGCGCAGATACGCAGTATTTT | CATSRDLGADTQYF
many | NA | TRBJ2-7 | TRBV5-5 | TGTGCCAGCAGAGTGGGCGAAATGATCTCCTACGAGCAGTACTTC | CASRVGEMISYEQYF
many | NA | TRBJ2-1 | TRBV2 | TGTGCCAGCGGCGGGGCGCCTCTATACAATGAGCAGTTCTTC | CASGGAPLYNEQFF
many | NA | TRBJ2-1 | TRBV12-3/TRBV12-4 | TGTGCCAGCACGGGGCAGAATGAGCAGTTCTTC | CASTGQNEQFF
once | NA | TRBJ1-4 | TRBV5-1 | TGCGCCAGCAGCTTGGCAGCCCCGGGCGAAAAACTGTTTTTT | CASSLAAPGEKLFF
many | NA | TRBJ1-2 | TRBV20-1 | TGCAGTCCCTACCTTGAGGGTTTGTCTCGCGGCTACACCTTC | CSPYLEGLSRGYTF
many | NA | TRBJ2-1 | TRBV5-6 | TGTGCCAGCAGCCGGTTGGGGTCTAAAGATGAGCAGTTCTTC | CASSRLGSKDEQFF
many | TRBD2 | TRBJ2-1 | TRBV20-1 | TGCAGTGCGCCGCATCGGAGCGGGGGGGCGAATGAGCAGTTCTTC | CSAPHRSGGANEQFF
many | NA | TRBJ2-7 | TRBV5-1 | TGCGCCAGCAGCACCCAACCCCACGTAGCGGGGGGACAGGGGGGAATATACGAGCAGTACTTC | CASSTQPHVAGGQGGIYEQYF
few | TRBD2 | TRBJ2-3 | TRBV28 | TGTGCCAGCAGTTTTTGGGGCGGGGGGCAGGGAGATACGCAGTATTTT | CASSFWGGGQGDTQYF
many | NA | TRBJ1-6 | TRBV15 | TGTGCCACCAGCGGGGAAAGCTATAATTCACCCCTCCACTTT | CATSGESYNSPLHF
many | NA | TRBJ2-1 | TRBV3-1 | TGTGCCAGCAGCCAAGGTGGTCGGGACAATGAGCAGTTCTTC | CASSQGGRDNEQFF
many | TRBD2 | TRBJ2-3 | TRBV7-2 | TGTGCCAGCAGACCTCCTAGCGGGGGGGCCCCTAGTACGCAGTATTTT | CASRPPSGGAPSTQYF
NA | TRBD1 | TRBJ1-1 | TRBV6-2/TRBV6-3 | TGTGCCAGCAGTCCCCGGACAGGGGTTTGGACTGAAGCTTTGTTT | CASSPRTGVWTEALF
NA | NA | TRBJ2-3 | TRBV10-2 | TGCGCCAGCAGCGATTCCGGGGGTTACATTAGCACAGATACGCAGTATTTT | CASSDSGGYISTDTQYF
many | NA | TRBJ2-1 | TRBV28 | TGTGCCAGCAGTTTACAGCCCCTCTCCTACAATGAGCAGTTCTTC | CASSLQPLSYNEQFF
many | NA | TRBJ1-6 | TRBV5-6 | TGTGCCAGCAGTCCCAAATGGAGCTCCTATAATTCACCCCTCCACTTT | CASSPKWSSYNSPLHF
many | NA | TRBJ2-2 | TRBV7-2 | TGTGCCAGCAGCCCTAAGGGCAGGATCTCGAACACCGGGGAGCTGTTTTTT | CASSPKGRISNTGELFF
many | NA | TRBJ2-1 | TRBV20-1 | TGCAGTGCTTTCTTCTACAATGAGCAGTTCTTC | CSAFFYNEQFF
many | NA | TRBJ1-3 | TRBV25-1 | TGTGCCAGCTCCCCTGGGATGAACTCTGGAAACACCATATATTTT | CASSPGMNSGNTIYF
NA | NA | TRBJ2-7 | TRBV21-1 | TGTGCCAGCAGCAAACTGGCAGTAACCTACCAGCAGTACTTC | CASSKLAVTYQQYF
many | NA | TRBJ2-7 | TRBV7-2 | TGTGCCAGCAGCTTAGGGGCGGCCGGCGAGCAGTACTTC | CASSLGAAGEQYF
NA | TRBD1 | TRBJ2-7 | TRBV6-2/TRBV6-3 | TGTGCCAGCAGGTGGGACAGTCTGGAGCAGTACTTC | CASRWDSLEQYF
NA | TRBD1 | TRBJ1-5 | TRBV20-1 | TGCAGTGCTAGTGCCACAGGGGAAGCACATCAGCCCCAGCATTTT | CSASATGEAHQPQHF
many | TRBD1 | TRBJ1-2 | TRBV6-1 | TGTGCCAGCAGGAGGGACAGGGGGCTCTACACCTTC | CASRRDRGLYTF
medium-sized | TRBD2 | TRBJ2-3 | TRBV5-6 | TGTGCCAGCAGCTTGGAGGTAGCGGGGGAGGCAGATACGCAGTATTTT | CASSLEVAGEADTQYF
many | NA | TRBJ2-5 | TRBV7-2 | TGTGCCAGCAGCTTAGGGGCCGGGACCGCGACCCAGTACTTC | CASSLGAGTATQYF
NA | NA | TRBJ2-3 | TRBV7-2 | TGTGCCAGCAGCCCGGAGGCGGCAGATACGCAGTATTTT | CASSPEAADTQYF
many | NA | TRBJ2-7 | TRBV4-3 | TGCGCCAGCAGCCCGGCGGGGGCCGGCTACGAGCAGTACTTC | CASSPAGAGYEQYF
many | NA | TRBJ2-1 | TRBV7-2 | TGTGCCAGCAGCCCCGGTCGAAAGAATGAGCAGTTCTTC | CASSPGRKNEQFF
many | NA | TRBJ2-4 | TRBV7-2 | TGTGCCAGCAGCTTAGCGGTGGGGGGCCGAAACATTCAGTACTTC | CASSLAVGGRNIQYF
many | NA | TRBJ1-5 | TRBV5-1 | TGCGCCAGCAGATTGAAACCGACTCAGCCCCAGCATTTT | CASRLKPTQPQHF
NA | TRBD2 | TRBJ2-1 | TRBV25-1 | TGTGCCAGCAGTCAAGAAGCCGAGCGGGGCTACAATGAGCAGTTCTTC | CASSQEAERGYNEQFF
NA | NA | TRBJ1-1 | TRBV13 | TGTGCCAGCAGCCCAGGGGACATCCTAGCCCTGAACACTGAAGCTTTCTTT | CASSPGDILALNTEAFF
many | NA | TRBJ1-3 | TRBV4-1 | TGCGCCAGCAGCCAAGATCTACAGGTTGGAAACACCATATATTTT | CASSQDLQVGNTIYF